This is a list of T cell receptor beta chains from one sample in a study of blood T cell repertoires in COVID-19. Repertoires were generated with immunoSEQ multiplex PCR, while TCRdb's copy carries only in-frame clones and drops some. The sample includes some 220,000 clones, around 84% seen only once; the top ten take around 9.5%. Source material: peripheral blood. The receptors come from a man aged 50-60 years with active or convalescent COVID-19. The CDR3 runs from the conserved cysteine through the conserved F or W. Fields, in order: V gene, J gene, CDR3 protein.

>TRBV10-1|TRBJ2-1
CASAKGPQINEQFF
>TRBV7-2|TRBJ2-5
CASSPGTSGGEWETQYF
>TRBV9|TRBJ1-5
CASSVGSGDREQPQHF
>TRBV28|TRBJ1-1
CASSRRYDTEAFF
>TRBV27|TRBJ2-7
CASSPQDRPYEQYF
>TRBV6-5|TRBJ2-7
CASSYRQEQYF
>TRBV7-2|TRBJ2-3
CASRTSGGTDTQYF
>TRBV28|TRBJ2-7
CASISQEYEQYF
>TRBV5-5|TRBJ2-1
CASSPGLLVSSYNEQFF
>TRBV7-9|TRBJ2-2
CASIRGQGDTGELFF
>TRBV5-6|TRBJ2-1
CASSRDRRLNYEQFF
>TRBV2|TRBJ1-5
CASSPDKNQPQHF
>TRBV28|TRBJ2-2
CASSGQFTGELFF
>TRBV11-2|TRBJ1-2
CASSPQLPNYGYTF
>TRBV5-1|TRBJ1-1
CASSLGTGLGTEAFF
>TRBV28|TRBJ1-5
CASSTGTGWLQPQHF
>TRBV11-2|TRBJ1-2
CASSLEVFGRYTF
>TRBV5-4|TRBJ2-5
CASSLVGSGQETQYF
>TRBV5-1|TRBJ2-7
CASSRVAGDSEQYF
>TRBV10-3|TRBJ1-1
CAISVTGMDTEAFF
>TRBV5-6|TRBJ2-7
CASSITYEQYF
>TRBV27|TRBJ2-3
CASTPGWARRSDTQYF
>TRBV12-3/TRBV12-4|TRBJ2-1
CASSFRGEQFF
>TRBV15|TRBJ1-4
CATRTGATNEKLFF
>TRBV19|TRBJ2-1
CASSDSVVFLYNEQFF
>TRBV6-5|TRBJ1-2
CASGQNPRYGYTF
>TRBV28|TRBJ1-2
CASSPSPNYGYTF
>TRBV19|TRBJ1-5
CASSIGAGIGNQPQHF
>TRBV7-9|TRBJ1-4
CASSSGTPATNEKLFF
>TRBV6-5|TRBJ1-1
CASSFQGLATEAFF
>TRBV10-3|TRBJ2-7
CATRDGTTYEQYF
>TRBV24-1|TRBJ2-7
CATSASRRGGTSYEQYF
>TRBV12-3/TRBV12-4|TRBJ1-2
CASSLSVGGYTF
>TRBV12-3/TRBV12-4|TRBJ1-1
CASSLGLRAFF
>TRBV5-5|TRBJ2-1
CASSLTSDSYNEQFF
>TRBV4-3|TRBJ2-1
CASSQDLGLAGSYNEQFF
>TRBV10-3|TRBJ2-7
CAISELEAGGSYEQYF
>TRBV19|TRBJ1-5
CASSTDSGNQPQHF